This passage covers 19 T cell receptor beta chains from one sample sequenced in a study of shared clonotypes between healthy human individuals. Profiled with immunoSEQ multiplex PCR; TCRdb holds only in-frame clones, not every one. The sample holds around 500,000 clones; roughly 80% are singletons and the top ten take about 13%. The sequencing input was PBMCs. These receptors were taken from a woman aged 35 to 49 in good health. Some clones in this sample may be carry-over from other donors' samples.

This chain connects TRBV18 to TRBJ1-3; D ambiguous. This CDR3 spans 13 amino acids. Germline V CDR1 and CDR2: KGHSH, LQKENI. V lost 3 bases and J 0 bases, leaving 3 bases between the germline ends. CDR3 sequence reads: CASSPGSGNTIYF. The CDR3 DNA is TGTGCCAGCTCACCGGGCTCTGGAAACACCATATATTTT.

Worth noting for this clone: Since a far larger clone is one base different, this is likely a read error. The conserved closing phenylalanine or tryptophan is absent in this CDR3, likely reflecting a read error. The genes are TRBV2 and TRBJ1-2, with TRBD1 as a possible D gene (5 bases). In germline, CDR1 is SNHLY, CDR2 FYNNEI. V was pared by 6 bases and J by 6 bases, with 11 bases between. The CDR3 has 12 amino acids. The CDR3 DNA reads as TGTGCCAGCAGGGGGCAGGTTGATGGCTACACCCTC. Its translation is CASRGQVDGYTL.

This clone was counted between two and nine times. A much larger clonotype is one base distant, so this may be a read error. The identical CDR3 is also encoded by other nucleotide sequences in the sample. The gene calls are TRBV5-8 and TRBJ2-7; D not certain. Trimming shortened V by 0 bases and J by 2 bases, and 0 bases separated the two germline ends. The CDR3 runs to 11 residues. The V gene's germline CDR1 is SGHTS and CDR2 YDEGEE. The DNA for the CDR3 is TGTGCCAGCAGCTTGGCCTACGAGCAGTACTTC. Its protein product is CASSLAYEQYF.

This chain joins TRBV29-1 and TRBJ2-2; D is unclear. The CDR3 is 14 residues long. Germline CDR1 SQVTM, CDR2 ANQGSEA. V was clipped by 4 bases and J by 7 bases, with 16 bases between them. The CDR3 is CSVARSIAHGELFF. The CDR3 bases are TGCAGCGTTGCAAGGAGCATTGCGCACGGGGAGCTGTTTTTT.

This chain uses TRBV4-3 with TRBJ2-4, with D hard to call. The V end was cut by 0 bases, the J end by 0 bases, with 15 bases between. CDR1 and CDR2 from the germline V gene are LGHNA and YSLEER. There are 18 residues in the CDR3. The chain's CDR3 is CASSQDLSPTLAKNIQYF. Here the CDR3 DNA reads TGCGCCAGCAGCCAAGATCTATCTCCGACACTAGCCAAAAACATTCAGTACTTC.

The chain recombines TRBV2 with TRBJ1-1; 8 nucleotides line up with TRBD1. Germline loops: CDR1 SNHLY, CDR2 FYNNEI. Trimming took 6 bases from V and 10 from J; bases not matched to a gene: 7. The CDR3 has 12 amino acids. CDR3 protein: CASRGQGRSAFF. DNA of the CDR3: TGTGCCAGCAGAGGACAGGGACGGTCAGCTTTCTTT.

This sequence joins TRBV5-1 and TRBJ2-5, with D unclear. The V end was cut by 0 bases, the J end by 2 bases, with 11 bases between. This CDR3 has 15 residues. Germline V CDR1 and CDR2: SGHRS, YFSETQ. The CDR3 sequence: CASSLEGRRQETQYF. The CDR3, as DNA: TGCGCCAGCAGCTTGGAGGGCAGAAGACAAGAGACCCAGTACTTC. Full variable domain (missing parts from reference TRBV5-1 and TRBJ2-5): KAGVTQTPRYLIKTRGQQVTLSCSPISGHRSVSWYQQTPGQGLQFLFEYFSETQRNKGNFPGRFSGRQFSNSRSEMNVSTLELGDSALYLCASSLEGRRQETQYFGPGTRLLVL.

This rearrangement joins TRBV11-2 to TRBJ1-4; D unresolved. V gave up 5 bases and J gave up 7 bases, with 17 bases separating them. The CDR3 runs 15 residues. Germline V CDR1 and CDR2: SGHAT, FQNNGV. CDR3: CASSIRTRRGEKLFF. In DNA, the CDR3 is TGTGCCAGCAGCATTCGGACTAGGCGGGGTGAAAAACTGTTTTTT.

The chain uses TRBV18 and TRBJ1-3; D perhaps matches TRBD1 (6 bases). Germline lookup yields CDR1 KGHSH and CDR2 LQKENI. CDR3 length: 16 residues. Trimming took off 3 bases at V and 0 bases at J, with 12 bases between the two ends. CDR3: CASSPVGANSGNTIYF. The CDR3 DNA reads TGTGCCAGCTCACCGGTGGGGGCCAACTCTGGAAACACCATATATTTT.

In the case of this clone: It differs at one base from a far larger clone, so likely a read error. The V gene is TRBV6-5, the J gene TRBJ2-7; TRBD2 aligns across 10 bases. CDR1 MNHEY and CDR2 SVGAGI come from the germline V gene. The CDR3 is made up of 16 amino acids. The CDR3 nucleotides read TGTGCCAGCGGTTACGCACGGACTAGCGGTACCTACGAGCAGTACTTC. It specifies CASGYARTSGTYEQYF.

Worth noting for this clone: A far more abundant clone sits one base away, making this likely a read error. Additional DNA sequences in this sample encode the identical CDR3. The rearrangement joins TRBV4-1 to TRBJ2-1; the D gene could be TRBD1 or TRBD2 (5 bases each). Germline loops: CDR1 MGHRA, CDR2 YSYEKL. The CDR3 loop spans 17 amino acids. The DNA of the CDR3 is TGCGCCAGTAGCCCATACGGGACGGTAAGCTCCTACAATGAGCAGTTCTTC. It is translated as CASSPYGTVSSYNEQFF.

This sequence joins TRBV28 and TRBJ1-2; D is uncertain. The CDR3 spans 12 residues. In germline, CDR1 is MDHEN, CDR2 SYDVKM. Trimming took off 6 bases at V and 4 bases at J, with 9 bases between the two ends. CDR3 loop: CASSRPAYGYTF. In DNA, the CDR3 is TGTGCCAGCAGCCGCCCAGCCTATGGCTACACCTTC.

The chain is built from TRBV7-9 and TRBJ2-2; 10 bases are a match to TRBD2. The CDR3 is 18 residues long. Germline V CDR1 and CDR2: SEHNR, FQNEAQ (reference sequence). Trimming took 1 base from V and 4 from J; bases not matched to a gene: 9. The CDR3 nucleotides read TGTGCCAGCAGCTTAGTGATCCTAGCGGGAGTTTCCACCGGGGAGCTGTTTTTT. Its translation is CASSLVILAGVSTGELFF.

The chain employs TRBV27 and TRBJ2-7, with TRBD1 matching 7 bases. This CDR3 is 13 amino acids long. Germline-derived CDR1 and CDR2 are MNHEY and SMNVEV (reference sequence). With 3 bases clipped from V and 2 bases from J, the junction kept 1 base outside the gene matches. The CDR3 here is CASSFDRAYEQYF. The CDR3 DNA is TGTGCCAGCAGTTTTGACAGGGCCTACGAGCAGTACTTC.

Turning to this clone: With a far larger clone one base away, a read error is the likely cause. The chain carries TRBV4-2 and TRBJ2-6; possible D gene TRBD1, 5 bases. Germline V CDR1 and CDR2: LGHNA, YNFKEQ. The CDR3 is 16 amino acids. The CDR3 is CASSQDQSSGANVMTF. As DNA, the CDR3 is TGTGCCAGCAGCCAAGATCAGAGCTCTGGGGCCAACGTCATGACTTTC.

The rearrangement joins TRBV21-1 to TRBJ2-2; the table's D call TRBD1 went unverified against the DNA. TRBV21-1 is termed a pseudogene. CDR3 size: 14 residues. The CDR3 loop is CAKGTECITGELFF. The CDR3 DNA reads TGTGCCAAAGGGACAGAGTGTATCACCGGGGAGCTGTTTTTT.

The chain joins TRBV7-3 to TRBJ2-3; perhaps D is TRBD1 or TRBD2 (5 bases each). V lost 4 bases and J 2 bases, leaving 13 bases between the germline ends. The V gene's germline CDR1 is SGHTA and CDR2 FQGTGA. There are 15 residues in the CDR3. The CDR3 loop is CASSSIGATTDTQYF. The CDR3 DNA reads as TGTGCCAGCAGCTCCATCGGGGCCACCACAGATACGCAGTATTTT.

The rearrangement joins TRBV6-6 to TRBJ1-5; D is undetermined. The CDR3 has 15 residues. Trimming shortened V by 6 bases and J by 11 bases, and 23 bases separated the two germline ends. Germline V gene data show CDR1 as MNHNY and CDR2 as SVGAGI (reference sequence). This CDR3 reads CASRTNDRVGLAQHF. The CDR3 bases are TGTGCCAGCAGGACGAACGACCGGGTAGGGCTAGCCCAGCATTTT.

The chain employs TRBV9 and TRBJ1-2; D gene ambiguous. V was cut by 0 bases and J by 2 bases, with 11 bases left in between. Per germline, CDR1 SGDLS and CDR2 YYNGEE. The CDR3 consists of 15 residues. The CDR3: CASSVARIKNYGYTF. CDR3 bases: TGTGCCAGCAGCGTAGCCCGCATTAAGAACTATGGCTACACCTTC.